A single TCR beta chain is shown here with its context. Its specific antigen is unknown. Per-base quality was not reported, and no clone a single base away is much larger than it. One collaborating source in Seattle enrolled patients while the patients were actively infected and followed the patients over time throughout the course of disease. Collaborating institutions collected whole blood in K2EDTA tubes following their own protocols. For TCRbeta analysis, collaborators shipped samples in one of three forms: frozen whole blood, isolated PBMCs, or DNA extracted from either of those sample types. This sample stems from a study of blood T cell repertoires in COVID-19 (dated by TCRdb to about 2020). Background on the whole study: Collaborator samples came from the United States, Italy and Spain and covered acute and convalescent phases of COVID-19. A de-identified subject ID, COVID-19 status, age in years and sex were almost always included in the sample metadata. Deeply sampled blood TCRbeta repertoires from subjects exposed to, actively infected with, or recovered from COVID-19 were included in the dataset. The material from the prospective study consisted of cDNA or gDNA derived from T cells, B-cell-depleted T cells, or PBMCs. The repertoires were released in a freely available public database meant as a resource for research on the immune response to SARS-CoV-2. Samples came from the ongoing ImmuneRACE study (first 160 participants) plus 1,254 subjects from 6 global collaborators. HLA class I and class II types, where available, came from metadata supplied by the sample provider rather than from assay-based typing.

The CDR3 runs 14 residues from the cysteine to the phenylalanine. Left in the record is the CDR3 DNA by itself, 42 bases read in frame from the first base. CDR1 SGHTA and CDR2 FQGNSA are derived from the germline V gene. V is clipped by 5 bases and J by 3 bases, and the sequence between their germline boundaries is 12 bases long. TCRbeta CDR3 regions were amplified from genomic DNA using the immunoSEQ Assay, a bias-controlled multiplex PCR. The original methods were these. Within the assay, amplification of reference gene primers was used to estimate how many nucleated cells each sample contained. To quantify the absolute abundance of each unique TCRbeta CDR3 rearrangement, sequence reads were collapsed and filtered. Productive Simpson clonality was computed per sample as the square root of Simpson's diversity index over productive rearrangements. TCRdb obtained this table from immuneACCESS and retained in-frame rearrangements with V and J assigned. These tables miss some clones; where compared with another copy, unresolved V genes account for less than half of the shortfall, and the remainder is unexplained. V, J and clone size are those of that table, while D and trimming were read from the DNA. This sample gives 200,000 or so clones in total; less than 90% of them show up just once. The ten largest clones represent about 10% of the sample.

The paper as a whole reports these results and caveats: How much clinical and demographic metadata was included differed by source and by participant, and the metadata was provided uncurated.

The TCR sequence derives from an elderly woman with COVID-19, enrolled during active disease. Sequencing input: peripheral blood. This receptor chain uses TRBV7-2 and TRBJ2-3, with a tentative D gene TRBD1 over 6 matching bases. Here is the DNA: TGTGCCAGCAGCATAACAGGGCCAACAGATACGCAGTATTTT. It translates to CASSITGPTDTQYF.